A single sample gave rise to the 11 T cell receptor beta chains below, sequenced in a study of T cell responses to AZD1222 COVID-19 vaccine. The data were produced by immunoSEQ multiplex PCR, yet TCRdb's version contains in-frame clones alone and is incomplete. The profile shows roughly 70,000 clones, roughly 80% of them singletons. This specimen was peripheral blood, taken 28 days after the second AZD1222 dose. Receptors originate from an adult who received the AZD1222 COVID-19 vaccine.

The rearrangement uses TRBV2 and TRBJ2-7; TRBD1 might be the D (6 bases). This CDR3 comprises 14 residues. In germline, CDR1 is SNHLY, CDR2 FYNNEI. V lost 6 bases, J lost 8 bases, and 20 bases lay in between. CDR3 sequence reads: CASSAPGQILKQYF. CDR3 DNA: TGTGCCAGCAGCGCACCGGGACAAATTTTGAAGCAGTACTTC.

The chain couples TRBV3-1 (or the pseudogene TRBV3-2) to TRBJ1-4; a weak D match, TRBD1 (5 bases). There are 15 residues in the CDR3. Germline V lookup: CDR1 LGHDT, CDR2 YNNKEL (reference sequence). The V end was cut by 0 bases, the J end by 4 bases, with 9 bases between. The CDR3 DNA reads TGTGCCAGCAGCCAAGACCCAGGGCGTAATGAAAAACTGTTTTTT. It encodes CASSQDPGRNEKLFF.

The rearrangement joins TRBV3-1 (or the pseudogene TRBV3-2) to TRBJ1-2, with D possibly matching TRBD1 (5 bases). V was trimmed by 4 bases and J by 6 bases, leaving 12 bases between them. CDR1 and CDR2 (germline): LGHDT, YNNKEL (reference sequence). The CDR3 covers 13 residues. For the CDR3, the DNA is TGTGCCAGCAGCCTCGGGACGCCGGATGGCTACACCTTC. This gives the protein CASSLGTPDGYTF.

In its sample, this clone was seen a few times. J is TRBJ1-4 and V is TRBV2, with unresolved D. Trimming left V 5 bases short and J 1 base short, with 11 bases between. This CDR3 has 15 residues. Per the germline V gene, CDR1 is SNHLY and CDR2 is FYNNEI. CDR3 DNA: TGTGCCAGCAGTCGGGGAGTTAGAACTAATGAAAAACTGTTTTTT. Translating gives CASSRGVRTNEKLFF. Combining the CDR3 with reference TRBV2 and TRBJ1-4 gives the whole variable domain EPEVTQTPSHQVTQMGQEVILRCVPISNHLYFYWYRQILGQKVEFLVSFYNNEISEKSEIFDDQFSVERPDGSNFTLKIRSTKLEDSAMYFCASSRGVRTNEKLFFGSGTQLSVL.

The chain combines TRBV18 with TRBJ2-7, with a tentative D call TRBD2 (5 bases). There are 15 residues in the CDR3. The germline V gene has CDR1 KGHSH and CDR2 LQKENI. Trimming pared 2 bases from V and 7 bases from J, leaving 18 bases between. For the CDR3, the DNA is TGTGCCAGCTCACCAGCAGGACGTAGCGTTGGGGAGCAGTACTTC. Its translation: CASSPAGRSVGEQYF. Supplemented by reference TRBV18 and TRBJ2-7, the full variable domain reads NAGVMQNPRHLVRRRGQEARLRCSPMKGHSHVYWYRQLPEEGLKFMVYLQKENIIDESGMPKERFSAEFPKEGPSILRIQQVVRGDSAAYFCASSPAGRSVGEQYFGPGTRLTVT.

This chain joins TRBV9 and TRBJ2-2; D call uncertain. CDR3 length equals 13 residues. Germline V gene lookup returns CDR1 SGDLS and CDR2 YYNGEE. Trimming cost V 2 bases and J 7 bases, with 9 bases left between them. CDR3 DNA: TGTGCCAGCAGCGTTGCTGGCGGCGGGGAGCTGTTTTTT. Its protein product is CASSVAGGGELFF.

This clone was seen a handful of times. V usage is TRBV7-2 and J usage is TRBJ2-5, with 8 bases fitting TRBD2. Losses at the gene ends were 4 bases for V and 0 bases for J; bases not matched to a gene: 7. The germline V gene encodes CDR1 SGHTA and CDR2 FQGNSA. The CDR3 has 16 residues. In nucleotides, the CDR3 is TGTGCCAGCAGCTCCTGGACTAGCAGGTACCAAGAGACCCAGTACTTC. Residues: CASSSWTSRYQETQYF. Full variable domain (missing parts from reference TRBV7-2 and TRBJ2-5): GAGVSQSPSNKVTEKGKDVELRCDPISGHTALYWYRQSLGQGLEFLIYFQGNSAPDKSGLPSDRFSAERTGGSVSTLTIQRTQQEDSAVYLCASSSWTSRYQETQYFGPGTRLLVL.

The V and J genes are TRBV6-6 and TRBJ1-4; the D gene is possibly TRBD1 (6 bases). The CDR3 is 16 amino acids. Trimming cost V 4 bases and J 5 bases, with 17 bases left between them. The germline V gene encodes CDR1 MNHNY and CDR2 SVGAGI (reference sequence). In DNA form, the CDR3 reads TGTGCCAGCAGTTCGGGTAGGCGGCAGGGGAATGAAAAACTGTTTTTT. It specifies CASSSGRRQGNEKLFF.

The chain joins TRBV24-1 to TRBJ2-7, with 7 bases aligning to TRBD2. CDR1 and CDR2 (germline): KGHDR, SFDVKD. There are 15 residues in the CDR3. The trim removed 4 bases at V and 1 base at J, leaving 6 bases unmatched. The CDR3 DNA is TGTGCCACCAGTGACCTAGCGGATAAATCCTACGAGCAGTACTTC. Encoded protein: CATSDLADKSYEQYF.

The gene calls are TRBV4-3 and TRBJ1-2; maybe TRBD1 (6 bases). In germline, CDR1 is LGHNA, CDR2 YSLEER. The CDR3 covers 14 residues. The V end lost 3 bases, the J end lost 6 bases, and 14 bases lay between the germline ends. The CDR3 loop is CASSHPGQVNGYTF. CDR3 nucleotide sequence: TGCGCCAGCAGCCACCCGGGACAAGTAAATGGCTACACCTTC.

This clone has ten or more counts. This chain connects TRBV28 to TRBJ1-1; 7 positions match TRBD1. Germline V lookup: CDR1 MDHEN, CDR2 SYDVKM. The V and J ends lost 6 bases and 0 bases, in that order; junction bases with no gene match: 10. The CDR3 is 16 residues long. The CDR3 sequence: CASRGLTGPMNTEAFF. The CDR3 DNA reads TGTGCCAGCAGAGGCCTGACAGGGCCTATGAACACTGAAGCTTTCTTT.